Reported below is one T cell receptor beta chain. There is no known antigen for this receptor. No per-base quality is available; no much larger clone lies one base away. The immunoSEQ Assay, a bias-controlled multiplex PCR, was used to amplify TCRbeta CDR3 regions from genomic DNA. In the authors' own workflow: Nucleated cell counts per sample were estimated from amplification of reference gene primers within the assay. To quantify the absolute abundance of each unique TCRbeta CDR3 rearrangement, sequence reads were collapsed and filtered. For each sample, productive Simpson clonality was calculated as the square root of Simpson's diversity index over productive rearrangements. Entries here come from immuneACCESS through TCRdb and include only in-frame sequences with V and J called. Some clones fail to appear in such tables; in the studies checked, an unresolved V gene covers under half of the shortfall, and the cause of the remainder is unknown. The V and J calls and clone size are taken from that table; D and trimming were inferred from the DNA. Within this sample are a few hundred thousand clones, with roughly 91% of them counted one time only. Of the sample, 11% is held by the ten largest clones.

This sample is part of a study of blood T cell repertoires in COVID-19 (TCRdb year 2020). Study-wide context: Collaborator samples came from the United States, Italy and Spain and covered acute and convalescent phases of COVID-19. A freely available public database, intended as a resource for researchers studying the immune response to SARS-CoV-2, is where the repertoires were released. The prospective study material was composed of cDNA or gDNA derived from T cells, B-cell-depleted T cells, or PBMCs. The samples were drawn from two sources: the first 160 participants of the ongoing ImmuneRACE study, and 1,000 to 1,500 subjects contributed by 6 global collaborators. Deeply sampled blood TCRbeta repertoires from subjects exposed to, actively infected with, or recovered from COVID-19 were included in the dataset. Sample metadata almost always included a de-identified subject ID, COVID-19 status, age in years and sex. Where HLA class I and class II types were available, the types were taken from metadata supplied by the sample provider, not from assay-based typing. The paper as a whole reports these results and caveats: The quantity of clinical and demographic metadata differed by source and by participant and was supplied without curation.

At one collaborating source in Seattle, patients were enrolled during active infection and were followed longitudinally through the course of disease. The collaborating institutions used their own protocols to collect whole blood in K2EDTA tubes. For TCRbeta analysis, collaborator samples were shipped as frozen whole blood, as isolated PBMCs, or as DNA extracted from either sample type. V ends up 5 bases short and J 4 bases short, with an unmatched junction base count of 7. Taken from the germline V gene (reference sequence), the CDR1 and CDR2 loops are LNHDA and SQIVND. The CDR3 sequence holds 14 residues, the cysteine and phenylalanine included. CDR3 DNA only is kept here, 42 bases in frame from base 1.

This TCR came from a woman aged 25 to 45 with COVID-19, enrolled during active disease. The sample comprised peripheral blood. The sequence is built from TRBV19 and TRBJ1-1; TRBD1 matches 7 bases in the middle. CDR3 region: CASSAGQRGTEAFF. The DNA sequence is given as TGTGCCAGTAGTGCGGGACAGAGGGGCACTGAAGCTTTCTTT.